This T cell receptor beta chain was recovered during a study of shared clonotypes between healthy human individuals. Study-wide results and caveats: The authors expected sequencing depth to affect clonotype sharing among donors.

The germline CDR1 and CDR2 sequences are MGHRA and YSYEKL. CDR3 size: 15 residues. The V end was cut by 1 base, the J end by 2 bases, with 9 bases between. Deep-level assay runs were performed. Generated by immunoSEQ multiplex PCR, the TCRdb table keeps only in-frame clones and is missing some. The sample records a few million clones, just over 90% being singletons. Of note for this clone: Its antigen is as yet unknown.

The sequence was obtained from a man between 18 and 35 years old in good health. What was sequenced was naive CD4+ T cells sorted from blood. Noted subset: CD45RA+ positively selected. This chain connects TRBV4-1 to TRBJ2-1, with a possible D match to TRBD2 (5 bases). CDR3 residues: CASSQGLTTYNEQFF. CDR3 DNA: TGCGCCAGCAGCCAAGGACTAACAACCTACAATGAGCAGTTCTTC.